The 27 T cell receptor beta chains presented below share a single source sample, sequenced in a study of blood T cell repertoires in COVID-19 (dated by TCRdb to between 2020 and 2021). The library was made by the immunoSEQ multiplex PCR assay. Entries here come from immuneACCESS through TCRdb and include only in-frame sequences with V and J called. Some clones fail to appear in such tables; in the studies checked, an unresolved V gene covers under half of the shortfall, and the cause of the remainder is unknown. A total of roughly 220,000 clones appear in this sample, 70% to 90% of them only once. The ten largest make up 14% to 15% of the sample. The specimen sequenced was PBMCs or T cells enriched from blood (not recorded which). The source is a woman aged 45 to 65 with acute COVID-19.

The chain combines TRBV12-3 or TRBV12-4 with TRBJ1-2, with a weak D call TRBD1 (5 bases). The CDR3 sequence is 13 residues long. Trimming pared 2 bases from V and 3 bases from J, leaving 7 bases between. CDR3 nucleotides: TGTGCCAGCAGTTTAAAACAGGACTATGGCTACACCTTC. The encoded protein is CASSLKQDYGYTF.

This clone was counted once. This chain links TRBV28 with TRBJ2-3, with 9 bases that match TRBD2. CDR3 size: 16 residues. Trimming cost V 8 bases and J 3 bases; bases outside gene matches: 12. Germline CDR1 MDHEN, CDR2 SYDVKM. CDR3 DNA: TGTGCCAGCCGCTCCCATAGCGGGAGTTGGACAGATACGCAGTATTTT. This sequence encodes CASRSHSGSWTDTQYF. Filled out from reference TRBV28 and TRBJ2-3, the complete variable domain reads DVKVTQSSRYLVKRTGEKVFLECVQDMDHENMFWYRQDPGLGLRLIYFSYDVKMKEKGDIPEGYSVSREKKERFSLILESASTNQTSMYLCASRSHSGSWTDTQYFGPGTRLTVL.

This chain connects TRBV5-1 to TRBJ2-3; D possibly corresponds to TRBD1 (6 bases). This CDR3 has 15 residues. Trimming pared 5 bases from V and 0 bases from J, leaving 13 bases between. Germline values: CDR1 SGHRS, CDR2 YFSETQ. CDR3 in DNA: TGCGCCAGCAGTTACATACAGGGTAGCACAGATACGCAGTATTTT. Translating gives CASSYIQGSTDTQYF. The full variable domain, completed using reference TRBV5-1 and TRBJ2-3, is KAGVTQTPRYLIKTRGQQVTLSCSPISGHRSVSWYQQTPGQGLQFLFEYFSETQRNKGNFPGRFSGRQFSNSRSEMNVSTLELGDSALYLCASSYIQGSTDTQYFGPGTRLTVL.

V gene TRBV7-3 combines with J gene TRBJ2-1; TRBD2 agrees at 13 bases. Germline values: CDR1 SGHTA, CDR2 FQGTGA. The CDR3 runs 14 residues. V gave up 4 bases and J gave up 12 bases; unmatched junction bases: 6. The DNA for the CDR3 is TGTGCCAGCAGCTCCGGACTAGCGGGGGAGAGGCAGTTCTTC. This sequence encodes CASSSGLAGERQFF.

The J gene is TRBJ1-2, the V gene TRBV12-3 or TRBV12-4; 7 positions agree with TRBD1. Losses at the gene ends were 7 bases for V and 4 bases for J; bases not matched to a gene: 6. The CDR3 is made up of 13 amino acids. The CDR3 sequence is CASTPGQTYGYTF. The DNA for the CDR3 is TGTGCCAGCACCCCGGGACAGACCTATGGCTACACCTTC.

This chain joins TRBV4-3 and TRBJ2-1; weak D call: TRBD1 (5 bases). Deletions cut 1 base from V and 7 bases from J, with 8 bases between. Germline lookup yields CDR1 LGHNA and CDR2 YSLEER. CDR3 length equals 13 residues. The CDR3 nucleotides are TGCGCCAGCAGCCAAGGTAGGGGTAATGAGCAGTTCTTC. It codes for CASSQGRGNEQFF.

CDR3: CASSELREGQPQHF. CDR3 bases: TGTGCCAGCAGTGAATTGAGGGAGGGACAGCCCCAGCATTTT. The rearrangement joins TRBV25-1 to TRBJ1-5; D is unclear. The germline V and J ends were trimmed by 1 base and 7 bases, with 11 bases remaining between them. CDR3 size: 14 residues. Germline V gene lookup returns CDR1 MGHDK and CDR2 SYGVNS.

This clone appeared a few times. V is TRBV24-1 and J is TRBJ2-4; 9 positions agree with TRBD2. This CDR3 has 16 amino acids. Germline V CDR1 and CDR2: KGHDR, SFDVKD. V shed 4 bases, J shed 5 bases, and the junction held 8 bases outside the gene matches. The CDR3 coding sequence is TGTGCCACCAGTGAACAAGGTAGCGGGAGAGAAAACATTCAGTACTTC. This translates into CATSEQGSGRENIQYF.

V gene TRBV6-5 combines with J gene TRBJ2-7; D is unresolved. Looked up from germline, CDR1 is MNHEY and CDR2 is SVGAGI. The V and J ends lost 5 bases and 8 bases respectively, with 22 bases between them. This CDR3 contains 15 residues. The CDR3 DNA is TGTGCCAGCAGTCCCCTCAGTGGTCCCTGGTCCCAGCAGTACTTC. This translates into CASSPLSGPWSQQYF.

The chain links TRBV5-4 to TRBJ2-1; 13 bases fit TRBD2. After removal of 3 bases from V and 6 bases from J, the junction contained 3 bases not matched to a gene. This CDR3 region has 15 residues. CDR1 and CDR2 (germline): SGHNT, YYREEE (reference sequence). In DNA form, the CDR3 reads TGTGCCAGCAGCTCCCGGACTAGCGGGAGCAATGAGCAGTTCTTC. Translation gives CASSSRTSGSNEQFF.

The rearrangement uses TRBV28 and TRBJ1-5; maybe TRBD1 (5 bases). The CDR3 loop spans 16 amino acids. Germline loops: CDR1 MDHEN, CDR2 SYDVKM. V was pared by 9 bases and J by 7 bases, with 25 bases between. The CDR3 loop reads CASSTSAGGVRQPQHF. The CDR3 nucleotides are TGTGCCAGTTCCACCTCGGCCGGAGGGGTGAGACAGCCCCAGCATTTT.

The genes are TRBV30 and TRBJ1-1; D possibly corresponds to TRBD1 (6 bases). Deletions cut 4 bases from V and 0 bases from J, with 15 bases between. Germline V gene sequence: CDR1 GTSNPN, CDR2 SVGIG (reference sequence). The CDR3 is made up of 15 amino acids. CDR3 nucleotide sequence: TGTGCCTGGACGCAGTTTCGGGACATGAACACTGAAGCTTTCTTT. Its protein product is CAWTQFRDMNTEAFF.

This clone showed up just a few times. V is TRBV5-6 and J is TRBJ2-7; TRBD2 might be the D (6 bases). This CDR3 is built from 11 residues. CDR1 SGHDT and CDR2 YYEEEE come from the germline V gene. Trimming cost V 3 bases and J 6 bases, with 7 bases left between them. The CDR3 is CASSWGLEQYF. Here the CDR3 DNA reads TGTGCCAGCAGCTGGGGACTCGAGCAGTACTTC.

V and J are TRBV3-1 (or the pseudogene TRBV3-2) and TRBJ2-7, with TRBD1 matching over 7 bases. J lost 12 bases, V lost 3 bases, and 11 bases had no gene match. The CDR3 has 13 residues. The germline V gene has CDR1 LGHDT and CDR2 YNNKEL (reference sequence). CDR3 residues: CASSHTGDRARYF. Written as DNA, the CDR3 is TGTGCCAGCAGCCATACCGGGGACAGAGCTAGGTACTTC.

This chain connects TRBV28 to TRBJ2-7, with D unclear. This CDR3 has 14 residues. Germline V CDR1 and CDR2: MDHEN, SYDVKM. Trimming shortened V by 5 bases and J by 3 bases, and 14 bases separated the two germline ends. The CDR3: CASSVALKHYEQYF. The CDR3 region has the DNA TGTGCCAGCAGTGTAGCCCTCAAACACTACGAGCAGTACTTC. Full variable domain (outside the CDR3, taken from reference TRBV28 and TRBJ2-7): DVKVTQSSRYLVKRTGEKVFLECVQDMDHENMFWYRQDPGLGLRLIYFSYDVKMKEKGDIPEGYSVSREKKERFSLILESASTNQTSMYLCASSVALKHYEQYFGPGTRLTVT.

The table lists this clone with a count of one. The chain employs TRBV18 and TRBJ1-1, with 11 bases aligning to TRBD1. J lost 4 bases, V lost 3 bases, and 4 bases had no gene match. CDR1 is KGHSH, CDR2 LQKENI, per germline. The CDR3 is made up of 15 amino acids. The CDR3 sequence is CASSPLGTGGTEAFF. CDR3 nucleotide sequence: TGTGCCAGCTCACCGCTCGGGACAGGGGGCACTGAAGCTTTCTTT.

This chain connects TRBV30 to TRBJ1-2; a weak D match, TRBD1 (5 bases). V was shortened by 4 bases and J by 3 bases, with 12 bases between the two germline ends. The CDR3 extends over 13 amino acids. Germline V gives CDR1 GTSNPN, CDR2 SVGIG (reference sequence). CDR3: CAWMGPPHYGYTF. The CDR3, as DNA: TGTGCCTGGATGGGGCCTCCTCACTATGGCTACACCTTC.

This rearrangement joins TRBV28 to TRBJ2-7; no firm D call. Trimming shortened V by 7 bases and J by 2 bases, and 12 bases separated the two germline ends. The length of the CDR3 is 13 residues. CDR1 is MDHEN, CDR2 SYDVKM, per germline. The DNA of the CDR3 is TGTGCCAGCATGAACGGTCCTACCTACGAGCAGTACTTC. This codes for CASMNGPTYEQYF. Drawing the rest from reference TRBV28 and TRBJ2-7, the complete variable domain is DVKVTQSSRYLVKRTGEKVFLECVQDMDHENMFWYRQDPGLGLRLIYFSYDVKMKEKGDIPEGYSVSREKKERFSLILESASTNQTSMYLCASMNGPTYEQYFGPGTRLTVT.

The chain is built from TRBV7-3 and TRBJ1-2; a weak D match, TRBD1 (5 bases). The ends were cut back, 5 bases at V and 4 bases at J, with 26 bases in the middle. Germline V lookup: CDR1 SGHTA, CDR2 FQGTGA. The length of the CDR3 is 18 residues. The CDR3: CASSPSKVSRARGYGYTF. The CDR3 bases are TGTGCCAGCAGCCCCAGTAAAGTATCCAGGGCGCGAGGCTATGGCTACACCTTC.

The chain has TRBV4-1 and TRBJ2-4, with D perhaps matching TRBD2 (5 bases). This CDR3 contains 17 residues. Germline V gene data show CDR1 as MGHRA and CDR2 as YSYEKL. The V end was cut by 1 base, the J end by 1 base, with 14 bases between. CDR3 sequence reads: CASSQVDAGMAKNIQYF. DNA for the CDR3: TGCGCCAGCAGCCAAGTTGATGCGGGCATGGCCAAAAACATTCAGTACTTC.

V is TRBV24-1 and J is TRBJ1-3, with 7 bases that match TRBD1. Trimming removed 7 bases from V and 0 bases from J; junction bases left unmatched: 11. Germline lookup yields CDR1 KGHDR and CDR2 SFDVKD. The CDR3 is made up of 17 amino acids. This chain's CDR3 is CATRAWGQPISGNTIYF. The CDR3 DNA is TGTGCCACCAGGGCCTGGGGACAGCCTATCTCTGGAAACACCATATATTTT.

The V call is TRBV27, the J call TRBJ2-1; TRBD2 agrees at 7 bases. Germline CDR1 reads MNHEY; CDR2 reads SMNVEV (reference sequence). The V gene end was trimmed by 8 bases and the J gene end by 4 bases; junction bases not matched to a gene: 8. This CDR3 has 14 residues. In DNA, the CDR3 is TGTGCCAGCTCGTCTAGCGGTTATTACAATGAGCAGTTCTTC. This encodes CASSSSGYYNEQFF.

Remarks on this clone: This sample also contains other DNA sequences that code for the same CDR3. In nucleotides, the CDR3 is TGCGCCAGCAGCTTGAGCGGAAGCTCCTACGAGCAGTACTTC. It yields the protein CASSLSGSSYEQYF. The V call is TRBV5-1, the J call TRBJ2-7; TRBD2 might be the D (5 bases). Germline V gene data show CDR1 as SGHRS and CDR2 as YFSETQ. The CDR3 length is 14 residues. V lost 1 base to trimming and J lost 0 bases, with 8 bases between them.

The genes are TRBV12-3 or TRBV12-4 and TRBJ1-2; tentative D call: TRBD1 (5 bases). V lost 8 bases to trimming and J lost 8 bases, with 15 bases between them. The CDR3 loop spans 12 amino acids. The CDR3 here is CASYFSGQGYTF. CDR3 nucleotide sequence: TGTGCCAGCTACTTTTCAGGGCAAGGCTACACCTTC.

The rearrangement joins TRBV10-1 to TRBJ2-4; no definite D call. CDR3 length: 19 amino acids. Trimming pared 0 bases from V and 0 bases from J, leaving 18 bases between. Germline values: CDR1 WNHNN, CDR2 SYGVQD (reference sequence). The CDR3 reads CASSESPTRVQLAKNIQYF. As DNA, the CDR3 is TGCGCCAGCAGTGAGTCCCCGACCCGGGTCCAGCTAGCCAAAAACATTCAGTACTTC.

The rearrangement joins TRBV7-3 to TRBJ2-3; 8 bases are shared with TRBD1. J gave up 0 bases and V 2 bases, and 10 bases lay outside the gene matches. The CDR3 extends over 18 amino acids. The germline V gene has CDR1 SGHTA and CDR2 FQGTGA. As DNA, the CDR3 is TGTGCCAGCAGCTTAGCCTCCGGACAGGGTCTAAGCACAGATACGCAGTATTTT. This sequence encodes CASSLASGQGLSTDTQYF.

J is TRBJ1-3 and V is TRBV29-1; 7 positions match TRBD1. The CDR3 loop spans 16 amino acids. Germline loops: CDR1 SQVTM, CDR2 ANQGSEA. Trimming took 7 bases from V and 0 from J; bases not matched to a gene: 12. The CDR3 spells CSAAKGQRLSGNTIYF. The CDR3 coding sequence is TGCAGCGCAGCAAAGGGACAGCGGCTCTCTGGAAACACCATATATTTT.